This is a list of T cell receptor beta chains from one sample in a study of CD8+CD57+ T cells in acquired aplastic anemia. Each CDR3 protein gets one entry after TCRdb re-called the reads with MiXCR. The data show under 350,000 distinct CDR3 sequences, approximately 57% seen once. Sequenced sample: sorted CD4+, CD8+, or CD8+CD57+ T cells (not recorded which) from PBMCs. Every receptor here comes from a human donor with aplastic anemia. Each CDR3 is given with its conserved first and last residue. A D gene is named only where the DNA matches it firmly. Part of the rows lack a size; the others show once, few, many or a class for expanded clones.

v_call	j_call	clone_size	cdr3_length	d_call	cdr3_aa	cdr3_nt
TRBV19	TRBJ1-2	NA	15	NA	CASSIPQGINYGYTF	TGTGCCAGTAGTATACCCCAGGGAATTAACTATGGCTACACCTTC
TRBV2	TRBJ1-2	NA	15	NA	CASSGSIGGANGYTF	TGTGCCAGCAGTGGAAGCATAGGGGGGGCTAATGGCTACACCTTC
TRBV14	TRBJ1-6	many	14	NA	CASSQELYNSPLHF	TGTGCCAGCAGCCAAGAGCTCTATAATTCACCCCTCCACTTT
TRBV19	TRBJ1-5	NA	15	NA	CASRSTAYSNQPQHF	TGTGCCAGTAGGTCAACAGCGTATAGCAATCAGCCCCAGCATTTT
TRBV7-8	TRBJ2-2	few	15	TRBD2	CASSQAGGATGELFF	TGTGCCAGCAGCCAAGCGGGGGGAGCCACCGGGGAGCTGTTTTTT
TRBV7-2	TRBJ2-3	NA	14	NA	CASSLLSPPDTQYF	TGTGCCAGCAGCTTATTATCCCCCCCGGATACGCAGTATTTT
TRBV4-3	TRBJ2-3	once	17	TRBD1	CASSQAWSTGVGDTQYF	TGCGCCAGCAGCCAAGCCTGGTCGACAGGGGTAGGGGATACGCAGTATTTT
TRBV7-3	TRBJ2-3	NA	15	TRBD1	CASSPGTGMTDTQYF	TGTGCCAGCAGCCCCGGGACAGGGATGACAGATACGCAGTATTTT
TRBV9	TRBJ1-2	NA	12	NA	CASSVGPSGNTF	TGTGCCAGCAGCGTAGGCCCCTCTGGAAACACCTTC
TRBV7-3	TRBJ2-2	NA	17	TRBD2	CASSEALGRVNTGELFF	TGTGCCAGCAGTGAAGCGCTTGGGAGGGTCAACACCGGGGAGCTGTTTTTT
TRBV19	TRBJ1-3	NA	15	TRBD1	CASSGIQGAGNTIYF	TGTGCCAGTAGTGGGATCCAGGGGGCTGGAAACACCATATATTTT
TRBV27	TRBJ2-7	NA	14	NA	CASSPRTLSYEQYF	TGTGCCAGCAGTCCTCGGACGCTATCCTACGAGCAGTACTTC
TRBV9	TRBJ2-1	NA	17	NA	CASSVGISQGMHNEQFF	TGTGCCAGCAGCGTAGGCATTAGCCAGGGGATGCACAATGAGCAGTTCTTC
TRBV12-3/TRBV12-4	TRBJ1-5	many	12	NA	CASSWGPQPQHF	TGTGCCAGCAGTTGGGGGCCCCAGCCCCAGCATTTT
TRBV7-3	TRBJ2-7	NA	15	NA	CASSLVEAATYEQYF	TGTGCCAGCAGCTTAGTAGAGGCGGCCACCTACGAGCAGTACTTC
TRBV5-1	TRBJ1-1	many	16	NA	CASSRGQPGRNTEAFF	TGCGCCAGCAGCCGTGGTCAACCAGGGAGGAACACTGAAGCTTTCTTT
TRBV7-3	TRBJ1-3	few	15	NA	CASSSPDEYGNTIYF	TGTGCCAGCAGCTCCCCCGACGAGTACGGAAACACCATATATTTT
TRBV5-8	TRBJ2-3	many	14	NA	CASSLYGVTDTQYF	TGTGCCAGCAGCTTGTACGGGGTCACAGATACGCAGTATTTT
TRBV20-1	TRBJ1-1	NA	12	NA	CSARMRDTEAFF	TGCAGTGCTAGAATGCGGGACACTGAAGCTTTCTTT
TRBV3-1	TRBJ2-2	many	17	TRBD1	CASSAMAGGGSTGELFF	TGTGCCAGCAGCGCAATGGCAGGGGGCGGAAGCACCGGGGAGCTGTTTTTT
TRBV3-1	TRBJ1-6	many	15	TRBD1	CASRHGTENNSPLHF	TGTGCCAGCAGGCACGGGACAGAAAATAATTCACCCCTCCACTTT
TRBV12-3/TRBV12-4	TRBJ2-3	NA	11	TRBD1	CASGQVDTQYF	TGTGCCAGCGGACAGGTGGATACGCAGTATTTT
TRBV24-1	TRBJ2-1	many	16	TRBD1	CATSETGGSSYNEQFF	TGTGCCACCAGTGAGACAGGGGGCAGCTCCTACAATGAGCAGTTCTTC
TRBV3-1	TRBJ2-7	NA	16	NA	CASSQPGQRSSYEQYF	TGTGCCAGCAGCCAACCCGGACAGAGGAGCTCCTACGAGCAGTACTTC
TRBV19	TRBJ2-1	many	16	NA	CASSIDPFTRYNEQFF	TGTGCCAGTAGTATAGACCCCTTTACACGCTACAATGAGCAGTTCTTC
TRBV24-1	TRBJ2-1	many	16	NA	CATSAQEASSYNEQFF	TGTGCCACCAGTGCCCAGGAGGCTAGCAGCTACAATGAGCAGTTCTTC
TRBV20-1	TRBJ1-1	NA	15	NA	CSARGPDTGRTEAFF	TGCAGTGCTAGAGGCCCAGACACAGGACGCACTGAAGCTTTCTTT
TRBV20-1	TRBJ2-3	NA	15	NA	CSARDVYRLTDTQYF	TGCAGTGCTAGAGATGTCTATCGCCTCACAGATACGCAGTATTTT
TRBV5-1	TRBJ2-2	NA	13	NA	CASSPVGTGELFF	TGTGCCAGCAGCCCAGTGGGGACCGGGGAGCTGTTTTTT
TRBV20-1	TRBJ1-3	NA	14	NA	CSARAGVSGNTIYF	TGCAGTGCTAGAGCTGGGGTTTCTGGAAACACCATATATTTT
TRBV7-9	TRBJ2-3	few	14	TRBD2	CASALAGTTDTQYF	TGTGCCAGCGCACTAGCGGGGACCACAGATACGCAGTATTTT
TRBV7-6	TRBJ2-1	NA	15	NA	CASSPDAGPYNEQFF	TGTGCCAGCAGTCCAGACGCGGGGCCCTACAATGAGCAGTTCTTC
TRBV2	TRBJ2-7	NA	16	TRBD2	CASREGLAGGLLEQYF	TGTGCCAGCAGGGAGGGACTAGCGGGGGGGCTACTCGAGCAGTACTTC
TRBV2	TRBJ2-1	NA	13	NA	CASNKWEDNEQFF	TGTGCCAGCAACAAGTGGGAGGACAATGAGCAGTTCTTC
TRBV7-9	TRBJ2-5	few	14	NA	CASSLAGGGETQYF	TGTGCCAGCAGCTTAGCGGGGGGCGGGGAGACCCAGTACTTC